Listed below are T cell receptor beta chains from one sample, sequenced in a study of T cells in Graves' hyperthyroidism and ophthalmopathy. TCRdb fed the multiplex PCR reads into MiXCR, producing one record per CDR3 protein. The sample lists about half a million distinct CDR3 sequences, about a fifth occurring once. The material sequenced was blood. These receptors all stem from a man aged 18 to 35 with Graves' hyperthyroidism. The CDR3 runs from the conserved cysteine through the conserved F or W. A D gene is named only where the DNA matches it firmly. Rows may omit the clone size; those that give it use once, few, many or a size class.

j_call v_call d_call clone_size cdr3_length cdr3_aa cdr3_nt
TRBJ2-7 TRBV2 NA NA 15 CASSDAGTWIYEQYF TGTGCCAGCAGTGACGCGGGGACATGGATCTACGAGCAGTACTTC
TRBJ1-1 TRBV7-2 NA NA 13 CASSFKGRAEAFF TGTGCCAGCAGCTTCAAGGGAAGAGCTGAAGCTTTCTTT
TRBJ2-3 TRBV2 NA NA 14 CASIGNGYTDTQYF TGTGCCAGCATTGGGAACGGCTACACAGATACGCAGTATTTT
TRBJ2-7 TRBV20-1 NA many 14 CSARDETRSYEQYF TGCAGTGCTAGAGATGAGACCAGATCCTACGAGCAGTACTTC
TRBJ2-5 TRBV20-1 TRBD1 many 14 CSARTGTGRKTQYF TGCAGTGCTAGGACCGGGACAGGGCGGAAGACCCAGTACTTC
TRBJ1-1 TRBV20-1 TRBD1 NA 16 CSARVPSRGPQVEAFF TGCAGTGCTAGAGTTCCGTCCAGGGGGCCTCAAGTAGAAGCTTTCTTT
TRBJ1-1 TRBV20-1 NA many 14 CSASYTNRPREAFF TGCAGTGCTAGTTACACCAACAGGCCACGAGAAGCTTTCTTT
TRBJ2-2 TRBV4-2 TRBD1 many 14 CASRPGQGTGELFF TGTGCCAGCAGACCCGGACAGGGCACCGGGGAGCTGTTTTTT
TRBJ2-7 TRBV29-1 NA NA 13 CSVALGATYEQYF TGCAGCGTGGCCCTCGGGGCCACCTACGAGCAGTACTTC
TRBJ1-1 TRBV19 NA many 13 CASSIGSLDEAFF TGTGCCAGTAGTATTGGATCACTGGATGAAGCTTTCTTT
TRBJ2-5 TRBV29-1 NA NA 14 CSVVRGPGGETQYF TGCAGCGTTGTTCGCGGGCCAGGTGGAGAGACCCAGTACTTC
TRBJ2-5 TRBV19 NA many 16 CASSSTGGRDQETQYF TGTGCCAGTAGTTCCACGGGGGGCCGGGACCAAGAGACCCAGTACTTC
TRBJ1-2 TRBV6-2/TRBV6-3 NA many 12 CASSWQSYGYTF TGTGCCAGCAGTTGGCAGAGCTATGGCTACACCTTC
TRBJ2-5 TRBV11-2 NA many 14 CASSPPPFQETQYF TGTGCCAGCAGCCCACCTCCTTTCCAAGAGACCCAGTACTTC
TRBJ2-7 TRBV27 NA few 15 CASSLEGYGAYEQYF TGTGCCAGCAGTTTAGAGGGGTATGGGGCCTACGAGCAGTACTTC
TRBJ1-1 TRBV5-1 NA NA 17 CASSLNWIGGLGTEAFF TGCGCCAGCAGCTTGAACTGGATCGGGGGGCTGGGAACTGAAGCTTTCTTT
TRBJ2-3 TRBV2 NA few 14 CASTRLGTGDTQYF TGTGCCAGCACCCGACTAGGCACCGGAGATACGCAGTATTTT
TRBJ1-1 TRBV5-1 TRBD1 once 16 CASRPQGQGMNTEAFF TGCGCCAGCAGGCCTCAGGGACAGGGTATGAACACTGAAGCTTTCTTT
TRBJ2-2 TRBV11-2 NA many 18 CASNRVGGLWGPVRELFF TGTGCCAGCAACCGAGTGGGGGGTTTGTGGGGGCCGGTCCGGGAGCTGTTTTTT
TRBJ1-5 TRBV28 TRBD1 many 17 CASTTSPDRWEHQPQHF TGTGCCAGCACCACATCCCCGGACAGGTGGGAGCATCAGCCCCAGCATTTT
TRBJ2-7 TRBV13 NA many 12 CASSLRLSEQYF TGTGCCAGCAGCTTAAGGCTCTCTGAGCAGTACTTC
TRBJ1-2 TRBV30 NA many 15 CAWEPQGTTNYGYTF TGTGCCTGGGAACCACAGGGAACCACTAACTATGGCTACACCTTC
TRBJ2-7 TRBV7-9 TRBD1 few 14 CASSSSPGQGTPYF TGTGCCAGCAGCTCCTCTCCGGGACAGGGTACTCCGTACTTC
TRBJ2-7 TRBV2 NA many 16 CASSEGQGRIVYEQYF TGTGCCAGCAGTGAAGGCCAAGGCAGGATTGTCTACGAGCAGTACTTC
TRBJ2-7 TRBV28 NA NA 13 CASRDSTTTEQYF TGTGCCAGCAGGGACTCTACTACGACCGAGCAGTACTTC
TRBJ2-5 TRBV11-2 TRBD2 few 19 CASSSPPGLAGVTQETQYF TGTGCCAGCAGCTCTCCCCCAGGACTAGCGGGGGTAACCCAAGAGACCCAGTACTTC
TRBJ2-7 TRBV10-3 TRBD2 many 15 CAISWTSGGSYEQYF TGTGCCATCAGCTGGACTAGCGGGGGTTCCTACGAGCAGTACTTC
TRBJ2-7 TRBV28 NA few 14 CASSSPVRQGEQYF TGTGCCAGCAGTTCCCCGGTCAGGCAAGGCGAGCAGTACTTC